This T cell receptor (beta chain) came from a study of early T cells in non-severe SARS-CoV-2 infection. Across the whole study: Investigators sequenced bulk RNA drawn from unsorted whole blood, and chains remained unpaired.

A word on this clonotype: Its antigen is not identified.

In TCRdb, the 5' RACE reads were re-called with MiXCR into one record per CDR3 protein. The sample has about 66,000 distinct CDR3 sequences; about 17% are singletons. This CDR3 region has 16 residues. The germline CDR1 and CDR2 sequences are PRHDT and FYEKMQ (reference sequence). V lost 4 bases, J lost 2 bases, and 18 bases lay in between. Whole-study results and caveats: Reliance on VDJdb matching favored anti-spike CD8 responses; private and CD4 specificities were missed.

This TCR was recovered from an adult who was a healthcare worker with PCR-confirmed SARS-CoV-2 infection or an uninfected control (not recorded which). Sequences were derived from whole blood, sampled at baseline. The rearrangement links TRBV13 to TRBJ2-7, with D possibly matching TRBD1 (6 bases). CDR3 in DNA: TGTGCCAGCAGCTCCACAGGGTCTGCAATAACCTACGAGCAGTACTTC. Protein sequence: CASSSTGSAITYEQYF. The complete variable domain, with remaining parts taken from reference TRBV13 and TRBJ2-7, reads AAGVIQSPRHLIKEKRETATLKCYPIPRHDTVYWYQQGPGQDPQFLISFYEKMQSDKGSIPDRFSAQQFSDYHSELNMSSLELGDSALYFCASSSTGSAITYEQYFGPGTRLTVT.